This TCR beta chain emerged from a study of cytomegalovirus exposure and HLA in healthy donors. Overall study results and limits: Serostatus for CMV was the only available immune exposure information. Rare sequences made up most TCRs, while some public TCRs were found in many donors. When analyzed later, a missense DCLRE1C variant was found to be linked to TCR beta V- and J-gene trimming.

The PCR made use of 60 Vbeta and 13 Jbeta primers. Profiling relied on immunoSEQ multiplex PCR, and the TCRdb table lists in-frame clones only, not all of them. Of over 150,000 clones listed, roughly 80% were seen once; the top ten hold approximately 3%. Details on this clone: Its antigen remains unidentified.

The junction had 6 bases not matched to a gene; V was cut back by 3 bases and J by 5 bases. The CDR3 length is 16 residues. Germline V CDR1 and CDR2: MRHNA, SNTAGT. Sequencing was carried out using PBMCs. This sequence joins TRBV6-4 and TRBJ2-3; 12 bases map to TRBD2. The receptor was derived from a woman aged 25 to 45 in good health and CMV-seronegative. The CDR3 loop reads CASSELAGGVKDTQYF. The CDR3, as DNA: TGTGCCAGCAGTGAACTAGCGGGGGGTGTTAAAGATACGCAGTATTTT.